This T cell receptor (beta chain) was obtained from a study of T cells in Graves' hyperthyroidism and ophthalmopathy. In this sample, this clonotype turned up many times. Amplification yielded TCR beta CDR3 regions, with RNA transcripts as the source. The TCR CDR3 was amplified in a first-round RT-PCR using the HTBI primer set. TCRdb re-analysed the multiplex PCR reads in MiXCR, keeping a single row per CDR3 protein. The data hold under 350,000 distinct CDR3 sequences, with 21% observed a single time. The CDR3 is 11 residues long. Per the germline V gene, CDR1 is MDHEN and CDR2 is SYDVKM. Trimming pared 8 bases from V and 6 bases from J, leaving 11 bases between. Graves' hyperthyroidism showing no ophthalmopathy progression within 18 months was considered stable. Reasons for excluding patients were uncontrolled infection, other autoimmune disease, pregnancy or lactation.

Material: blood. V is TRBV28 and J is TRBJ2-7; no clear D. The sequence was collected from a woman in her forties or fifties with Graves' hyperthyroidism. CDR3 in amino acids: CASVGLGEQYF. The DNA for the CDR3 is TGTGCCAGCGTCGGCCTCGGCGAGCAGTACTTC. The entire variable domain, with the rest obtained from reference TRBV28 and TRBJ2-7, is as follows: DVKVTQSSRYLVKRTGEKVFLECVQDMDHENMFWYRQDPGLGLRLIYFSYDVKMKEKGDIPEGYSVSREKKERFSLILESASTNQTSMYLCASVGLGEQYFGPGTRLTVT.